This T cell receptor beta chain derives from a study of blood T cell repertoires in COVID-19 (dated by TCRdb to 2018 to 2021). For the study in its entirety: The collaborator samples originated in the United States, Italy and Spain and spanned the acute and convalescent phases of COVID-19. Nearly every sample came with metadata listing a de-identified subject ID, COVID-19 status, age in years and sex. Samples were obtained from the ongoing ImmuneRACE study (first 160 participants) and from over 1,000 subjects provided by 6 global collaborators. The prospective study material was composed of cDNA or gDNA derived from T cells, B-cell-depleted T cells, or PBMCs. The dataset comprised deeply sampled blood TCRbeta repertoires from subjects exposed to, actively infected with, or recovered from COVID-19. The repertoires were released in a freely available public database meant as a resource for research on the immune response to SARS-CoV-2. HLA class I and class II types, where available, came from metadata supplied by the sample provider rather than from assay-based typing. Study-level results and caveats: Clinical and demographic metadata were provided uncurated, with the amount varying by source and participant.

Whole blood was collected in K2EDTA tubes by collaborating institutions according to the institutions' own protocols. For TCRbeta analysis, collaborators shipped samples in one of three forms: frozen whole blood, isolated PBMCs, or DNA extracted from either of those sample types. The immunoSEQ Assay, a bias-controlled multiplex PCR, was used to amplify TCRbeta CDR3 regions from genomic DNA. In the original analysis: The number of nucleated cells in each sample was estimated from the amplification of reference gene primers within the assay. Sequence reads were collapsed and filtered to measure the absolute abundance of every unique TCRbeta CDR3 rearrangement. For each sample, productive Simpson clonality was calculated by taking the square root of Simpson's diversity index across productive rearrangements. TCRdb retrieved this table from immuneACCESS and kept in-frame rearrangements only. Not all clones are present; in checked studies, unresolved V genes account for under half, and no reason is known for the remainder. V, J and clone size were drawn from that table, and D and trimming were deduced from the DNA. This sample has approximately 130,000 clones in its table, and 75% to 90% of those were observed once. Roughly 4% of the sample is held by the ten biggest clonotypes.

This clone has only one observation. Its antigen is currently not known. Qualities for individual bases were not recorded, and no much larger clone is one base off. The CDR3 sequence holds 17 residues, the cysteine and phenylalanine included. This entry keeps only the CDR3 DNA: 51 bases, framed from base 1. The CDR1 and CDR2 encoded by the germline V gene (reference sequence) are LGHDT and YNNKEL. V loses 5 bases at its end and J loses 0 bases; junction bases beyond the gene matches: 7. The V and J genes are TRBV3-1 (or the pseudogene TRBV3-2) and TRBJ2-3; TRBD2 lines up with 11 middle nucleotides. The sequencing input was peripheral blood. The clonotype originates from a human donor in a cohort sampled during active COVID-19. The CDR3 corresponds to CASSNLAGGTSTDTQYF. The nucleotides read TGTGCCAGCAGCAACCTAGCGGGAGGCACTAGCACAGATACGCAGTATTTT.